This T cell receptor beta chain was sequenced for a study of OX40 agonist ivuxolimab in advanced cancers. For the wider study: Ivuxolimab, which targeted the costimulatory receptor OX40 (CD134), was an agonistic, fully human IgG2 monoclonal antibody. The paper describes the monotherapy dose-escalation part (N ≈ 52 patients) of the phase I trial of ivuxolimab. The purpose of peripheral TCRbeta sequencing was to test whether ivuxolimab changed TCR sequence diversity and led to clonal T-cell expansion. A male proportion of about 79% and a mean age of around 60 years, ranging from roughly 23 to 80, were recorded for the dose-escalation cohort. Intravenous ivuxolimab was administered to patients every 2 weeks at six dose levels: 0.01, 0.1, 0.3, 1.5, 3 and 10 mg/kg. Prior anti-PD-1, anti-PD-L1 or anti-CTLA-4 therapy was permitted, and less than 45% of dose-escalation patients had received checkpoint inhibitors. Partial responses occurred in three dose-escalation patients: two with cutaneous melanoma and one with hepatocellular carcinoma. Of the approximately 53 patients in dose escalation, about 20 had hepatocellular carcinoma, around 15 had melanoma, 9 had renal cell carcinoma and 9 had head and neck cancer. General findings and caveats noted by the study authors: At doses from 0.1 to 3.0 mg/kg, clonal expansion was seen in both CD4+ and CD8+ blood T cells between baseline and week 6. Antigen specificity was not determined for the clonally expanded peripheral T cells. Low levels of normalized T-cell clonal expansion were also seen in some patients who did not respond. After ivuxolimab, more expanded clones were found on average in CD8+ T cells than in CD4+ T cells. In partial responders in the 0.1-3.0 mg/kg groups, normalized peripheral clonal expansion was found to be among the lowest, especially among CD8+ T cells.

Concerning this clone: Its antigen remains undetermined. Per-nucleotide qualities are absent, and no much larger clonotype sits a single base away.

Genomic DNA was extracted from sorted cells for sequencing of the TCRbeta CDR3 region. The immunoSEQ Assay was used for sequencing of TCRbeta CDR3 regions. In its TCRdb copy, this immuneACCESS table keeps in-frame sequences only and misses some clones. Where compared with another copy, unresolved V genes explain less than half of these, and the others have no known cause. The sample table shows fewer than 85,000 clones, and around 88% are seen once. Roughly 0.77% of the sample is taken by the ten largest. Patients with autoimmune disease history or receiving systemic immunosuppression were excluded from the trial. Peripheral blood for TCR sequencing was collected from all dose cohorts at baseline, on cycle 4 day 1, and on cycle 7 day 1. Samples came from an open-label, multicenter, first-in-human phase I dose-escalation trial of ivuxolimab. Adults with locally advanced or metastatic melanoma, renal cell, hepatocellular, or head and neck squamous cell carcinoma were enrolled in the trial. Before TCR sequencing, CD4+ T cells and CD8+ T cells were sorted from peripheral blood as separate populations.

The source material was CD4+ or CD8+ T cells sorted from blood, sampled in a trial of the OX40 agonist ivuxolimab. The source of this sequence is an adult with an advanced solid tumor such as melanoma, head and neck, liver or kidney cancer.

The CDR3 here reads CASSLAGQGAFGAFF. In nucleotides, the sequence is TGTGCCAGCAGCTTAGCGGGACAGGGGGCCTTCGGCGCTTTCTTT. This chain is built from TRBV7-2 and TRBJ1-1, and 12 junction bases match TRBD1. The germline V gene supplies CDR1 SGHTA and CDR2 FQGNSA. From V the trimming removes 0 bases and from J it removes 11 bases, while the gene matches leave 7 bases of the junction unaccounted for. The CDR3 spans 15 residues, from the cysteine through the phenylalanine. The read is trimmed to its CDR3 DNA, 45 bases read in frame from base 1.